Each of the 9 T cell receptor beta chains below was sequenced from the same sample in a study of Graves' ophthalmopathy and Graves' hyperthyroidism. TCR beta CDR3 regions were amplified from RNA transcripts. First-round RT-PCR used HTBI primers; second-round multiplex PCR followed. TCRdb processed the multiplex PCR reads anew with MiXCR; each CDR3 protein has one entry. The sample contains approximately 410,000 distinct CDR3 sequences, roughly 15% of which appear only once. Specimen: peripheral blood. These receptors were taken from a woman aged 18-29 years with stable Graves' hyperthyroidism.

In its sample, this clonotype was seen many times. J is TRBJ2-7 and V is TRBV6-1; 7 bases match TRBD1. This CDR3 contains 15 residues. In germline, CDR1 is MNHNS, CDR2 SASEGT. Trimming took 5 bases from V and 0 from J; bases not matched to a gene: 7. Here the CDR3 reads CASSPTGLVSYEQYF. CDR3 DNA sequence: TGTGCCAGCAGTCCGACAGGGTTGGTCTCCTACGAGCAGTACTTC.

This clonotype appeared many times. The chain carries TRBV11-3 and TRBJ2-5; a possible D gene is TRBD1 (6 bases). Germline-derived CDR1 and CDR2 are SGHNT and YENEEA. There are 14 residues in the CDR3. Trimming removed 6 bases at V and 3 bases at J, with 14 bases between. CDR3 loop: CASSPGTTKETQYF. The CDR3 DNA reads as TGTGCCAGCAGTCCCGGGACAACAAAAGAGACCCAGTACTTC.

This clonotype was seen many times. The chain uses TRBV6-5 and TRBJ1-1; 7 bases fit TRBD1. This CDR3 has 14 residues. Germline V gene data show CDR1 as MNHEY and CDR2 as SVGAGI. Trimming removed 4 bases from V and 3 bases from J; junction bases left unmatched: 5. The CDR3 loop reads CASSSIQGYTEAFF. The CDR3 nucleotides are TGTGCCAGCAGTTCCATACAGGGGTACACTGAAGCTTTCTTT.

This clonotype was counted at least ten times. This sequence joins TRBV6-1 and TRBJ2-5, with D possibly being TRBD1 or TRBD2 (6 bases each). V was pared by 2 bases and J by 5 bases, with 15 bases between. This CDR3 spans 15 amino acids. Looked up from germline, CDR1 is MNHNS and CDR2 is SASEGT. This CDR3 reads CASSEKSRGRETQYF. CDR3 in DNA: TGTGCCAGCAGTGAAAAATCGAGGGGGAGGGAGACCCAGTACTTC.

This clonotype appeared many times. The chain carries TRBV12-3 or TRBV12-4 and TRBJ1-6; tentative D call: TRBD1 (5 bases). The CDR3 is 14 amino acids. Between the trimmed V and J ends, which lost 3 bases and 10 bases, there was a span of 13 bases. This CDR3 reads CASSLQGSMSPLHF. The CDR3 nucleotides read TGTGCCAGCAGTTTGCAGGGCTCAATGTCACCCCTCCACTTT.

This clonotype has a handful of counts. V and J are TRBV4-1 and TRBJ1-2; 9 bases match TRBD1. Germline CDR1 MGHRA, CDR2 YSYEKL. The CDR3 spans 15 residues. V shed 2 bases and J 5 bases; nucleotides not matched to a gene: 6. The CDR3 DNA reads TGCGCCAGCAGCCAAAACCGGGACAGGGTGTATGGCTACACCTTC. Translating gives CASSQNRDRVYGYTF.

This clonotype was seen many times. The chain has TRBV6-2 or TRBV6-3 and TRBJ1-5; tentatively, D is TRBD1 (5 bases). The CDR3 covers 16 residues. Germline CDR1 reads MNHEY; CDR2 reads SVGEGT. V lost 0 bases and J lost 3, with 12 bases in between. CDR3 protein: CASSYSWRGSNQPQHF. For the CDR3, the DNA is TGTGCCAGCAGTTACTCGTGGAGGGGCTCCAATCAGCCCCAGCATTTT.

This clonotype was observed at least ten times. A much more abundant neighbour one base away suggests this may be a read error. The chain uses TRBV6-1 and TRBJ2-5, with 7 bases that match TRBD1. J gave up 5 bases and V 7 bases, and 7 bases lay outside the gene matches. The CDR3 totals 13 residues. Germline V gene data show CDR1 as MNHNS and CDR2 as SASEGT. The CDR3 DNA reads as TGTGCCAGCAAACTACAGGGGAAGGAGACCCAGTACTTC. Its translation: CASKLQGKETQYF.

Comments on this clonotype: Likely a read error: the CDR3 ends without its conserved phenylalanine or tryptophan. This sequence joins TRBV27 and TRBJ2-7; 9 bases are a match to TRBD2. With the DNA end fitting TRBJ2-1 better, the J assignment may be wrong. Per the germline V gene, CDR1 is MNHEY and CDR2 is SMNVEV (reference sequence). There are 15 residues in the CDR3. CDR3 nucleotides: TGTGCCAGCAGGCCAAGCGGGGGGTTTATAGGCGAGCAGTTCTTG. Translated: CASRPSGGFIGEQFL.